Presented here are 21 T cell receptor beta chains from one specimen sequenced in a study of blood T cell repertoires in COVID-19. Sequencing used immunoSEQ multiplex PCR; TCRdb keeps in-frame clones, though not all of them. The sample records 130,000 to 150,000 clones, 84% being singletons. Material for sequencing was peripheral blood. The receptors derive from a human donor in a cohort sampled during active COVID-19.

V usage is TRBV7-9 and J usage is TRBJ1-2; maybe TRBD1 (6 bases). The length of the CDR3 is 16 residues. V dropped 1 base and J dropped 5 bases, with 17 bases sitting between them. Germline V gene sequence: CDR1 SEHNR, CDR2 FQNEAQ (reference sequence). In DNA form, the CDR3 reads TGTGCCAGCAGCTTAGGACAGGCCATTTGGCGGTATGGCTACACCTTC. This translates into CASSLGQAIWRYGYTF.

This clone has more than one count but fewer than ten. V is TRBV19 and J is TRBJ2-1; D perhaps matches TRBD2 (5 bases). The CDR3 consists of 12 residues. V was pared by 3 bases and J by 9 bases, with 9 bases between. CDR1 LNHDA and CDR2 SQIVND come from the germline V gene (reference sequence). The CDR3 loop reads CASSIASGEQFF. DNA for the CDR3: TGTGCCAGTAGTATTGCAAGCGGTGAGCAGTTCTTC.

The CDR3 nucleotides are TGTGCCAGCAGCCACAACCGGGACAACCAGCCCCAGCATTTT. This codes for CASSHNRDNQPQHF. The rearrangement uses TRBV3-1 (or the pseudogene TRBV3-2) and TRBJ1-5; a weak D match, TRBD1 (6 bases). The CDR3 extends over 14 amino acids. Trimming took off 3 bases at V and 7 bases at J, with 13 bases between the two ends. The germline CDR1 and CDR2 sequences are LGHDT and YNNKEL (reference sequence).

J is TRBJ2-2 and V is TRBV7-3; D perhaps matches TRBD1 (5 bases). This CDR3 is 12 amino acids long. Trimming took 3 bases from V and 7 from J, leaving 6 bases between them. Germline V gene data show CDR1 as SGHTA and CDR2 as FQGTGA. In DNA form, the CDR3 reads TGTGCCAGCAGCTTCAGGGTCGGGGAGCTGTTTTTT. Protein sequence: CASSFRVGELFF. The complete variable domain, with remaining parts taken from reference TRBV7-3 and TRBJ2-2, reads GAGVSQTPSNKVTEKGKYVELRCDPISGHTALYWYRQSLGQGPEFLIYFQGTGAADDSGLPNDRFFAVRPEGSVSTLKIQRTERGDSAVYLCASSFRVGELFFGEGSRLTVL.

The chain combines TRBV21-1 with TRBJ2-7; TRBD2, the table's D call, was not compared with the DNA. TRBV21-1 is labeled a pseudogene. The CDR3 has 12 amino acids. CDR3 sequence reads: CASSDRAYEQYF. CDR3 in DNA: TGTGCCAGCAGCGACCGGGCCTACGAGCAGTACTTC.

The V gene is TRBV5-6, the J gene TRBJ2-5; 10 positions match TRBD1. Germline CDR1 SGHDT, CDR2 YYEEEE. This CDR3 contains 15 residues. Germline trimming cut 4 bases from V and 4 bases from J; bases unmatched to any gene: 7. The CDR3 loop is CASSPGTGVRETQYF. The DNA for the CDR3 is TGTGCCAGCAGCCCCGGGACAGGGGTACGAGAGACCCAGTACTTC.

This clone showed up just a few times. The chain joins TRBV5-8 to TRBJ2-7; 9 positions match TRBD1. CDR3 size: 13 residues. V was clipped by 7 bases and J by 9 bases; unmatched bases: 11. Germline V gene lookup returns CDR1 SGHTS and CDR2 YDEGEE. CDR3 amino acids: CASARDREIAQYF. CDR3 nucleotide sequence: TGTGCCAGCGCACGGGACAGGGAAATCGCGCAGTACTTC.

The chain uses TRBV5-6 and TRBJ1-4; 7 nucleotides match TRBD1. V dropped 4 bases and J dropped 8; count of bases not matched to a gene: 8. Germline CDR1 and CDR2: SGHDT and YYEEEE. The CDR3 extends over 14 amino acids. The CDR3 loop is CASSETGVSEKLFF. In nucleotides, the CDR3 is TGTGCCAGCAGCGAAACAGGGGTTTCCGAAAAACTGTTTTTT.

Only one count was recorded for this clone. The V gene is TRBV28, the J gene TRBJ1-5; the match to TRBD1 covers 8 bases. This CDR3 contains 14 residues. Trimming cost V 6 bases and J 7 bases; bases outside gene matches: 8. Germline lookup yields CDR1 MDHEN and CDR2 SYDVKM. For the CDR3, the DNA is TGTGCCAGCAGACCGACAGGGGTGAGGCAGCCCCAGCATTTT. It is translated as CASRPTGVRQPQHF.

This clone was seen a few times. The gene calls are TRBV5-1 and TRBJ1-6; D may be TRBD1 (6 bases). The germline gives CDR1 SGHRS, CDR2 YFSETQ. Trimming took 0 bases from V and 5 from J, leaving 12 bases between them. This CDR3 comprises 16 residues. The CDR3 reads CASSLDRVKNNSPLHF. CDR3 bases: TGCGCCAGCAGCTTGGACAGGGTGAAAAATAATTCACCCCTCCACTTT.

By proportion, this clone is medium-sized (0.01 to 0.1%). V usage is TRBV7-3 and J usage is TRBJ2-3, with 7 bases that match TRBD1. Trimming at V came to 10 bases and at J to 4 bases, leaving 11 bases not matched to a gene. Germline CDR1 SGHTA, CDR2 FQGTGA. The CDR3 is 14 amino acids. This CDR3 is CATAPQGNADTQYF. The CDR3 DNA is TGTGCCACAGCTCCACAGGGGAATGCAGATACGCAGTATTTT.

The chain carries TRBV5-4 and TRBJ1-3, with D perhaps TRBD1 (6 bases). Trimming took off 0 bases at V and 1 base at J, with 17 bases between the two ends. The CDR3 covers 18 residues. Germline V CDR1 and CDR2: SGHNT, YYREEE (reference sequence). CDR3: CASSLDEYRDRSGNTIYF. CDR3 DNA sequence: TGTGCCAGCAGCTTGGATGAATACCGCGACAGGTCTGGAAACACCATATATTTT.

V is TRBV4-3 and J is TRBJ1-2; a weak D match, TRBD1 (6 bases). The germline V gene has CDR1 LGHNA and CDR2 YSLEER. The CDR3 has 13 residues. Trimming shortened V by 5 bases and J by 4 bases, and 11 bases separated the two germline ends. CDR3 residues: CASSYRDSYGYTF. The DNA of the CDR3 is TGCGCCAGCAGCTACAGGGATTCCTATGGCTACACCTTC.

This sequence joins TRBV5-1 and TRBJ1-1, with 8 bases aligning to TRBD1. With 0 bases clipped from V and 1 base from J, the junction kept 11 bases outside the gene matches. Germline assignment: CDR1 SGHRS and CDR2 YFSETQ. This CDR3 contains 18 residues. The CDR3 nucleotides read TGCGCCAGCAGCTTGGGACAGGGGATGTTCTCGGGGAACACTGAAGCTTTCTTT. It specifies CASSLGQGMFSGNTEAFF.

V is TRBV10-3 and J is TRBJ2-5, with D tentatively TRBD1 (6 bases). CDR1 and CDR2 (germline): ENHRY, SYGVKD. The V and J ends lost 5 bases and 4 bases respectively, with 11 bases between them. This CDR3 comprises 13 residues. The CDR3 protein is CAISKTGLETQYF. CDR3 in DNA: TGTGCCATCAGTAAGACAGGACTAGAGACCCAGTACTTC.

The chain is built from TRBV3-1 (or the pseudogene TRBV3-2) and TRBJ2-5, with 10 bases aligning to TRBD2. Looked up from germline, CDR1 is LGHDT and CDR2 is YNNKEL (reference sequence). This CDR3 is 15 amino acids long. Germline trimming cut 7 bases from V and 5 bases from J; bases unmatched to any gene: 10. CDR3 region: CASTDGSGGLETQYF. As DNA, the CDR3 is TGTGCCAGCACGGACGGTAGCGGGGGGCTGGAGACCCAGTACTTC.

The chain joins TRBV9 to TRBJ2-3; D perhaps matches TRBD1 (6 bases). This CDR3 region has 15 residues. Trimming removed 0 bases at V and 2 bases at J, with 10 bases between. Germline loops: CDR1 SGDLS, CDR2 YYNGEE. CDR3 protein: CASSVETGYTDTQYF. The CDR3 region has the DNA TGTGCCAGCAGCGTAGAGACAGGATACACAGATACGCAGTATTTT.

This clone has more than one count but fewer than ten. The chain is built from TRBV7-8 and TRBJ2-1; D is possibly TRBD2 (6 bases). Germline CDR1 SGHVS, CDR2 FQNEAQ. V lost 1 base to trimming and J lost 2 bases, with 6 bases between them. CDR3 length: 14 residues. The CDR3 is CASSLGGTYNEQFF. The CDR3 DNA is TGTGCCAGCAGCTTAGGCGGGACCTACAATGAGCAGTTCTTC.

This clone was seen at least ten times. J is TRBJ1-1 and V is TRBV29-1, with no clear D. In germline, CDR1 is SQVTM, CDR2 ANQGSEA. The CDR3 is made up of 15 amino acids. The V end lost 4 bases, the J end lost 0 bases, and 15 bases lay between the germline ends. CDR3 amino acids: CSVVEMPLVNTEAFF. DNA of the CDR3: TGCAGCGTTGTGGAGATGCCTCTGGTGAACACTGAAGCTTTCTTT.

This clone was seen just once. This sequence joins TRBV7-3 and TRBJ2-3, with 13 bases identical to TRBD2. The CDR3 loop spans 16 amino acids. The germline V gene encodes CDR1 SGHTA and CDR2 FQGTGA. With V trimmed by 6 bases and J by 4 bases, 7 bases remained unmatched. CDR3 nucleotides: TGTGCCAGCAGTTTTCTGACTAGCGGGGGGCCAGATACGCAGTATTTT. Translating it yields CASSFLTSGGPDTQYF.

In this sample, this clone turned up once. The chain employs TRBV3-1 (or the pseudogene TRBV3-2) and TRBJ2-1; D is perhaps TRBD2 (6 bases). The CDR3 is made up of 16 amino acids. V was pared by 0 bases and J by 2 bases, with 11 bases between. The V gene's germline CDR1 is LGHDT and CDR2 YNNKEL (reference sequence). CDR3 sequence reads: CASSQDGGSPYNEQFF. In DNA, the CDR3 is TGTGCCAGCAGCCAAGATGGGGGGTCCCCCTACAATGAGCAGTTCTTC.